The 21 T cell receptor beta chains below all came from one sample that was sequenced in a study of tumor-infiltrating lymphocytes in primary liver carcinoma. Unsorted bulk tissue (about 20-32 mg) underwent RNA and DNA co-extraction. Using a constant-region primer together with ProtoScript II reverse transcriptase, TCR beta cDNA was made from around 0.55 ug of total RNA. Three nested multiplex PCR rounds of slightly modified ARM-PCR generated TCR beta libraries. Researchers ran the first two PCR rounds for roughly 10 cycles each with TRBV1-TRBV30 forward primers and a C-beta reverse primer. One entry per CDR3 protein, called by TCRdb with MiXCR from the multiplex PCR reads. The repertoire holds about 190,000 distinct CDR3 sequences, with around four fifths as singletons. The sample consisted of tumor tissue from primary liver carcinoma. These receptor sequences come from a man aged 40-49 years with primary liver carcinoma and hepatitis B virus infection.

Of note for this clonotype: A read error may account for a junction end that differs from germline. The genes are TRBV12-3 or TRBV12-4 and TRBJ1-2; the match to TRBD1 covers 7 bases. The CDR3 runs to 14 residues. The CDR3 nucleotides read TGTGCCAGCAGTTTATCCAGGGGGGGCTATGCCTACACCTTC. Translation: CASSLSRGGYAYTF.

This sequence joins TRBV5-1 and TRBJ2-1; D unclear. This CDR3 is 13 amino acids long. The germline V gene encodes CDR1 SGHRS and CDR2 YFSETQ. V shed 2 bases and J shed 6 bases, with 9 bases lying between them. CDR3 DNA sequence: TGCGCCAGCAGCTTAACAAGGGCCAATGAGCAGTTCTTC. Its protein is CASSLTRANEQFF.

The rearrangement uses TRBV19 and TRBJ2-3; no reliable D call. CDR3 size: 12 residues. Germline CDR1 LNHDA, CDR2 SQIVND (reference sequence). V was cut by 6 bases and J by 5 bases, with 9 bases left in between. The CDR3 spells CASRLKGDTQYF. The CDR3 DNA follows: TGTGCCAGTAGGCTTAAAGGAGATACGCAGTATTTT.

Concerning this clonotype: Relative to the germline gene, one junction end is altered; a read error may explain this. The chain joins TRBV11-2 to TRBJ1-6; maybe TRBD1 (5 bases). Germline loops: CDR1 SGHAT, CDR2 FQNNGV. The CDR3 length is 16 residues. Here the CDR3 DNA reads TGTGCCAACAGCTTAGGGGACGACGATTATAAATCACCCCTCCACTTT. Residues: CANSLGDDDYKSPLHF.

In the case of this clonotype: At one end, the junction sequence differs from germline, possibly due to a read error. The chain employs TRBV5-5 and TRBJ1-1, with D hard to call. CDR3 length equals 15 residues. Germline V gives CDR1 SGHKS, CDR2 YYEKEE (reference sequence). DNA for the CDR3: TGTGCCAGCAACCACAATTTTCAGCGAAACACTGAAGCCTTCTTT. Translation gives CASNHNFQRNTEAFF.

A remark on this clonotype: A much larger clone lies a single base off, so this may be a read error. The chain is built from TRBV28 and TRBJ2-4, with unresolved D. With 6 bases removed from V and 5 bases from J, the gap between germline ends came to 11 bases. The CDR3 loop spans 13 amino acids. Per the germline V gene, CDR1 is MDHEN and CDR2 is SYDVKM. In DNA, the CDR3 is TGTGCCAGCAGACTCAATCTGGAAAACATTCAGTACTTC. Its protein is CASRLNLENIQYF.

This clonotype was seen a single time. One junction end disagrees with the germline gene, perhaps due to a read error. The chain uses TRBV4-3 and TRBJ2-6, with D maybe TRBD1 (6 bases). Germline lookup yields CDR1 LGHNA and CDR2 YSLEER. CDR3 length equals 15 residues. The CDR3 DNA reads TGCGTCAGCAGCCAGGGGACACCTGGGGCCTACGTCCTGACTTTC. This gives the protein CVSSQGTPGAYVLTF.

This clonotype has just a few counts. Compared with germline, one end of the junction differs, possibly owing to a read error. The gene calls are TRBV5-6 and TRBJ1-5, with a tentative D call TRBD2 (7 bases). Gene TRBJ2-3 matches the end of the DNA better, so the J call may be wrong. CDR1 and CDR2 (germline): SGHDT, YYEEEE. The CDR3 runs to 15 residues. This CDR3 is CASSSTWGGDQPQYF. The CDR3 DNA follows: TGTGCCAGTAGCTCTACTTGGGGGGGCGATCAGCCCCAGTATTTT.

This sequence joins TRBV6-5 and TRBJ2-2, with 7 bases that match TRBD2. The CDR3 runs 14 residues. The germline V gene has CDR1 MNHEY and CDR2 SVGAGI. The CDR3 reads CDSTLAGSTGELFF. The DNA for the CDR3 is TGTGATAGTACTTTAGCGGGTTCTACCGGGGAGCTGTTTTTT.

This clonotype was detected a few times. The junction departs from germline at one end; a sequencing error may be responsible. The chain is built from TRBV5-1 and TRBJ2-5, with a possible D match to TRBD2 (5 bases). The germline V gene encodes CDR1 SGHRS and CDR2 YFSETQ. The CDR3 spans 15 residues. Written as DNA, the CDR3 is TGCGTCAGCATCTTGGCCATGCTAGCCCAAGAGACCCAATACTTC. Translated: CVSILAMLAQETQYF.

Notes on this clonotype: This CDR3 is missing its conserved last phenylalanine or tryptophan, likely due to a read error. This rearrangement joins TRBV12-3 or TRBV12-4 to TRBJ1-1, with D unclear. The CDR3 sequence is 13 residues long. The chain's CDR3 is CASSFSWAAEAFY. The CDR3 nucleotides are TGTGCCAGTAGTTTTTCATGGGCCGCTGAAGCTTTCTAT.

The CDR3 DNA reads as TGTGCCAGCACCCCACTCTTAGCGGGAGGTAGAAAGGAGCAGTACTTC. Its protein product is CASTPLLAGGRKEQYF. This sequence joins TRBV6-6 and TRBJ2-7; TRBD2 aligns across 10 bases. With 7 bases clipped from V and 7 bases from J, the junction kept 16 bases outside the gene matches. Germline CDR1 and CDR2: MNHNY and SVGAGI (reference sequence). This CDR3 region has 16 residues.

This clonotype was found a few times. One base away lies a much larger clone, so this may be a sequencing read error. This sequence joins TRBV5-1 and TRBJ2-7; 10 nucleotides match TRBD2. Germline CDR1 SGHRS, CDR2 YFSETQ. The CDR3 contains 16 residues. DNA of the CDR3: TGCGCCAGGAGCTCTATGACTAGCGGGCCGGGCTACGAGCAGTACTTC. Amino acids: CARSSMTSGPGYEQYF.

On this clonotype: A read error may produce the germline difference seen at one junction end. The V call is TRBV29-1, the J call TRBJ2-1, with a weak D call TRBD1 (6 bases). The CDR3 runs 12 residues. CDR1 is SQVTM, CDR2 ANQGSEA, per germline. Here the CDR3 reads CSVTGDYYEQFF. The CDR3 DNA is TGCAGCGTGACAGGTGACTACTATGAGCAATTCTTC.

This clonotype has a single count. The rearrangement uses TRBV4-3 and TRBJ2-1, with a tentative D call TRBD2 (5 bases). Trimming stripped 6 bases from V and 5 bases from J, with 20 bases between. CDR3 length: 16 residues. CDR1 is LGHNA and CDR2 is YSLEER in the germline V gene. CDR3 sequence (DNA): TGCGCCAGCAGTCAATTCGCCCCCCCAGCGGACAATGAGCAGTTCTTC. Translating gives CASSQFAPPADNEQFF.

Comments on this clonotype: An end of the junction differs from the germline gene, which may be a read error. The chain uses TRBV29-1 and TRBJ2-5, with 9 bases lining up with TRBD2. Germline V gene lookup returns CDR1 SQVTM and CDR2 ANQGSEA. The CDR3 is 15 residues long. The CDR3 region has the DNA TGCAGCGCAAACGGACAAGCGGGAGGTGCTGAGATCCAGTACTTC. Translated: CSANGQAGGAEIQYF.

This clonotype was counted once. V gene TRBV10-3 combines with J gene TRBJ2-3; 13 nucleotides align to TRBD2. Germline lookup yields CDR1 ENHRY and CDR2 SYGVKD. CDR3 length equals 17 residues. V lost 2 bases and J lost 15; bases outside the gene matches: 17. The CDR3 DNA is TGTGCCATCAGTGAGCCAGGACTAGCGGGAGCGACAGATATGCAATATTTT. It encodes CAISEPGLAGATDMQYF.

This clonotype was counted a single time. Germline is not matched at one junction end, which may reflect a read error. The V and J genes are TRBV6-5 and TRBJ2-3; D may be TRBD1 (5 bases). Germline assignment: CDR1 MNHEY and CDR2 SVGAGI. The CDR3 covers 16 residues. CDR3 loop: CASRYSLAGYTDTQYF. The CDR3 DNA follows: TGTGCCAGCAGATACTCTTTAGCAGGGTACACAGATACGCAGTATTTT.

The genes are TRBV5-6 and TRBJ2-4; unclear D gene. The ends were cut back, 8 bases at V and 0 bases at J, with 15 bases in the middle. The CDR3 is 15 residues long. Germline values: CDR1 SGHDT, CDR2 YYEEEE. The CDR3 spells CASSLERLAKNIQYF. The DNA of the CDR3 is TGTGCCAGTAGCCTGGAGAGGCTAGCCAAAAACATTCAGTACTTC.

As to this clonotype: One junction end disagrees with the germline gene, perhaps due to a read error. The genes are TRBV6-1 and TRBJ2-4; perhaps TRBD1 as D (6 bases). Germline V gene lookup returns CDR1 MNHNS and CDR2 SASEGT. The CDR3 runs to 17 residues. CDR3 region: CVSILLGAVGHQNIQYF. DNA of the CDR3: TGTGTCAGCATCCTCCTGGGGGCGGTAGGGCACCAAAACATTCAGTACTTC.

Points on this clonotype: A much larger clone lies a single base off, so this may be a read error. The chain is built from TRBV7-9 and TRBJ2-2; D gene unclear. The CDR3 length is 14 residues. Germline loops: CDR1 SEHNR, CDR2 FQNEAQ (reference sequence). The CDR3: CASSLFANTAELFF. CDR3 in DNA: TGTGCCAGCAGCTTATTTGCGAACACCGCGGAGCTGTTTTTT.